The entry below describes one T cell receptor (beta chain). The antigen remains undetermined. This sample is part of a study of regulatory T cells in long-lasting Graves disease. Study findings and constraints: Under persistent disease, TRBV28, TRBJ1-2 and TRBJ2-5 were used preferentially.

The V end lost 5 bases, the J end lost 0 bases, and 14 bases lay between the germline ends. CDR3 size: 14 residues. Germline-derived CDR1 and CDR2 are DFQATT and SNEGSKA (reference sequence). In building TCR beta libraries, iRepertoire HTBI primers were used together with Arm-PCR of CDR3 regions. Original analysis: Taken together, the samples had 62 TRBV and roughly 15 TRBJ segments identified. Via MiXCR, TCRdb re-called the multiplex PCR reads, giving one row per CDR3 protein. TCRdb, not the authors, supplied the V and J calls. The sample holds 700,000 or so distinct CDR3 sequences; about 32% are singletons and the top ten take about two fifths. Time point: persistent/refractory GD, antithyroid drugs over 5 years with positive TRAb. RNA isolated from PBMCs was used to make the TCR library.

The sample in question was peripheral blood mononuclear cells (PBMCs), obtained when the disease was refractory, from a patient treated with antithyroid drugs. The receptor comes from a female donor with Graves disease. V gene TRBV20-1 combines with J gene TRBJ2-7, with D unresolved. CDR3 nucleotide sequence: TGCAGTGCTCCCCGCCATGGACCCTCCTACGAGCAGTACTTC. Residues: CSAPRHGPSYEQYF.